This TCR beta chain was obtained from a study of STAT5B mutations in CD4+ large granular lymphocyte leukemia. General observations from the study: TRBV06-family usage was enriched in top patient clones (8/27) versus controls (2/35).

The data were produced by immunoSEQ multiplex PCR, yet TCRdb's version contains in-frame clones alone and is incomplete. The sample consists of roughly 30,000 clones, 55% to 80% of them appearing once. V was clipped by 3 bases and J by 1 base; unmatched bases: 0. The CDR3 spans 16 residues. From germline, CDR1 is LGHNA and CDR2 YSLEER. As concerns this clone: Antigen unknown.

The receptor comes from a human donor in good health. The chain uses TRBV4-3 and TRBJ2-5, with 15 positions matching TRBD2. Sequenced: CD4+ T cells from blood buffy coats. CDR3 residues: CASSQGLAGGQETQYF. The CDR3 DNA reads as TGCGCCAGCAGCCAGGGACTAGCGGGGGGCCAAGAGACCCAGTACTTC.